The sequence of this T cell receptor (beta chain) was determined in a study of monozygotic twins with inflammatory bowel disease. Two nested PCRs, of 16 and 9 cycles, processed TCRalpha and TCRbeta cDNA. Using the 5' RACE reads, TCRdb records one entry per CDR3 protein without DNA. This repertoire includes fewer than 200,000 distinct CDR3 sequences. The CDR3 consists of 13 residues. CDR1 and CDR2 from the germline V gene are KGHSH and LQKENI. The sequence was collected from a human donor with ulcerative colitis or Crohn's disease, or a healthy co-twin of an affected twin (not recorded which). This chain joins TRBV18 and TRBJ2-2. Sequencing was carried out using blood. The CDR3 region is CASSPKETGELFF.